Listed here is a single T cell receptor beta chain. Its matching antigen is unknown. TCRdb's copy holds only in-frame clones and misses some; the assay was immunoSEQ multiplex PCR. Altogether over 400,000 clones are present, roughly 90% being singletons, with the ten largest covering approximately 1.6%. These data belong to a study of Ad26.COV2.S vaccination and SARS-CoV-2 variants. Whole-study context: In the study, Ad26.COV2.S was injected intramuscularly once, or twice 56 days apart. Broader study findings: Placebo recipients showed lower spike-specific TCR breadth than vaccinees. Total responses of T cells may have been underestimated by the analyses of TCR breadth and depth.

Stated treatment: roughly 18 received Ad26.COV2.S at low or high dose, single or two shots; five or six received placebo; per-sample allocation not given. Specimens were obtained on day 63 following the first vaccine or placebo injection. V lost 0 bases, J lost 7 bases, and 10 bases lay in between. The germline CDR1 and CDR2 sequences are SGDLS and YYNGEE. The CDR3 is made up of 13 amino acids. This chain joins TRBV9 and TRBJ2-5; D is perhaps TRBD2 (5 bases). The input for sequencing was peripheral blood, taken in a trial of Ad26.COV2.S vaccine versus placebo. This receptor was identified in a person between 18 and 65 years old who received the Ad26.COV2.S COVID-19 vaccine or a placebo. The DNA for the CDR3 is TGTGCCAGCAGCGTAGGGGAGTTCGCGACCCAGTACTTC. Amino acids: CASSVGEFATQYF. The full variable domain, rest sourced from reference TRBV9 and TRBJ2-5, is DSGVTQTPKHLITATGQRVTLRCSPRSGDLSVYWYQQSLDQGLQFLIQYYNGEERAKGNILERFSAQQFPDLHSELNLSSLELGDSALYFCASSVGEFATQYFGPGTRLLVL.